The 31 T cell receptor beta chains reported below all come from one sample, sequenced in a study of T cell responses to AZD1222 COVID-19 vaccine. Profiled with immunoSEQ multiplex PCR; TCRdb holds only in-frame clones, not every one. This table holds under 150,000 clones, around 93% found once. Sequenced material: peripheral blood, taken on day 0 of AZD1222 vaccination. The receptors were gathered from an adult in good health.

On this clone: Additional DNA sequences in this sample encode the identical CDR3. V and J are TRBV10-3 and TRBJ1-2; 8 bases agree with TRBD1. The CDR3 runs to 14 residues. Trimming removed 4 bases from V and 2 bases from J; junction bases left unmatched: 3. Germline assignment: CDR1 ENHRY and CDR2 SYGVKD. The CDR3 sequence: CAISGTGGNYGYTF. The CDR3 nucleotides read TGTGCCATCAGTGGAACAGGGGGAAACTATGGCTACACCTTC.

The CDR3 region is CASSHKRERPDTQYF. In DNA, the CDR3 is TGTGCCAGCAGCCACAAGCGGGAGAGGCCAGATACGCAGTATTTT. The genes are TRBV5-4 and TRBJ2-3; 8 bases match TRBD2. CDR3 length: 15 residues. Looked up from germline, CDR1 is SGHNT and CDR2 is YYREEE (reference sequence). V gave up 4 bases and J gave up 4 bases; unmatched junction bases: 8. Together with reference TRBV5-4 and TRBJ2-3, the CDR3 gives the full variable domain: ETGVTQSPTHLIKTRGQQVTLRCSSQSGHNTVSWYQQALGQGPQFIFQYYREEENGRGNFPPRFSGLQFPNYSSELNVNALELDDSALYLCASSHKRERPDTQYFGPGTRLTVL.

V and J are TRBV6-5 and TRBJ1-4, with TRBD1 matching 7 bases. CDR3 length: 13 amino acids. Germline CDR1 is MNHEY and CDR2 is SVGAGI. V gave up 3 bases and J gave up 7 bases; unmatched junction bases: 2. CDR3 nucleotides: TGTGCCAGCAGTTATACAGGGGTTGAAAAACTGTTTTTT. It yields the protein CASSYTGVEKLFF.

Here the CDR3 reads CASSQDIRGRGTEAFF. CDR3 in DNA: TGCGCCAGCAGCCAAGATATACGGGGGCGCGGCACTGAAGCTTTCTTT. The V and J genes are TRBV4-1 and TRBJ1-1, with a weak D call TRBD1 (6 bases). The V and J ends lost 0 bases and 4 bases respectively, with 15 bases between them. There are 16 residues in the CDR3. From germline, CDR1 is MGHRA and CDR2 YSYEKL.

This clone was detected only once. V is TRBV29-1 and J is TRBJ2-7; 14 bases are a match to TRBD2. V dropped 6 bases and J dropped 2; count of bases not matched to a gene: 6. The germline V gene encodes CDR1 SQVTM and CDR2 ANQGSEA. This CDR3 has 15 residues. CDR3 protein: CSVRTSGRKTYEQYF. The CDR3 region has the DNA TGCAGCGTCCGGACTAGCGGGAGGAAAACCTACGAGCAGTACTTC.

The rearrangement links TRBV2 to TRBJ1-2; D call uncertain. Trimming pared 7 bases from V and 8 bases from J, leaving 8 bases between. Germline V gene sequence: CDR1 SNHLY, CDR2 FYNNEI. CDR3 size: 10 residues. The CDR3 DNA follows: TGTGCCAGCATGGCAGCCGGCTACACCTTC. This encodes CASMAAGYTF.

This chain joins TRBV19 and TRBJ2-1; D possibly corresponds to TRBD1 (6 bases). The CDR3 covers 14 residues. The germline V gene encodes CDR1 LNHDA and CDR2 SQIVND (reference sequence). V was shortened by 5 bases and J by 6 bases, with 14 bases between the two germline ends. The CDR3 DNA follows: TGTGCCAGTAGTGGGGGCCTCCGGGGCAATGAGCAGTTCTTC. Translating it yields CASSGGLRGNEQFF.

DNA of the CDR3: TGTGCCGCGCCCTTTCTAGGGGGCTACACCTTC. This encodes CAAPFLGGYTF. This chain connects TRBV27 to TRBJ1-2, with no clear D. The CDR3 consists of 11 residues. V lost 11 bases to trimming and J lost 8 bases, with 15 bases between them. The germline CDR1 and CDR2 sequences are MNHEY and SMNVEV (reference sequence).

The V call is TRBV7-9, the J call TRBJ1-5; tentative D call: TRBD1 (6 bases). The germline V and J ends were trimmed by 6 bases and 3 bases, with 24 bases remaining between them. The CDR3 is 18 residues long. CDR1 and CDR2 from the germline V gene are SEHNR and FQNEAQ (reference sequence). In DNA, the CDR3 is TGTGCCAGCAGTAATGAACGTCGGGTCTGGGACAACAATCAGCCCCAGCATTTT. This encodes CASSNERRVWDNNQPQHF.

This chain connects TRBV30 to TRBJ2-5, with D possibly matching TRBD2 (5 bases). The V end lost 2 bases, the J end lost 2 bases, and 6 bases lay between the germline ends. Germline V gene sequence: CDR1 GTSNPN, CDR2 SVGIG (reference sequence). The CDR3 sequence is 12 residues long. CDR3 sequence: CAWSRGQETQYF. CDR3 DNA: TGTGCCTGGAGTCGGGGTCAAGAGACCCAGTACTTC.

The rearrangement links TRBV28 to TRBJ1-2; D call uncertain. The V end was cut by 7 bases, the J end by 8 bases, with 17 bases between. Germline loops: CDR1 MDHEN, CDR2 SYDVKM. This CDR3 has 13 amino acids. The CDR3 DNA reads as TGTGCCAGCACCCCCCGAAGGGCAGGAGGCTACACCTTC. It specifies CASTPRRAGGYTF.

The chain links TRBV6-4 to TRBJ1-2; TRBD1 aligns across 10 bases. Germline V gene data show CDR1 as MRHNA and CDR2 as SNTAGT. Germline trimming cut 4 bases from V and 3 bases from J; bases unmatched to any gene: 2. The CDR3 runs 14 residues. In DNA form, the CDR3 reads TGTGCCAGCAGTGCCGGGACAGGGGACTATGGCTACACCTTC. It yields the protein CASSAGTGDYGYTF.

This chain links TRBV27 with TRBJ2-1; 9 bases are shared with TRBD2. Germline loops: CDR1 MNHEY, CDR2 SMNVEV (reference sequence). CDR3 length: 14 amino acids. The junction had 5 bases not matched to a gene; V was cut back by 5 bases and J by 6 bases. The CDR3 reads CASSRTSEINEQFF. The CDR3 DNA reads TGTGCCAGCAGTCGGACTAGCGAAATCAATGAGCAGTTCTTC.

The V gene is TRBV7-9, the J gene TRBJ1-4; D is perhaps TRBD1 (6 bases). CDR1 and CDR2 from the germline V gene are SEHNR and FQNEAQ (reference sequence). The V end was cut by 8 bases, the J end by 2 bases, with 9 bases between. This CDR3 spans 13 amino acids. The CDR3 nucleotides read TGTGCCAGCGGCAGGGGTACTAATGAAAAACTGTTTTTT. This encodes CASGRGTNEKLFF.

The chain recombines TRBV5-1 with TRBJ2-1, with D possibly being TRBD1 (6 bases). CDR1 SGHRS and CDR2 YFSETQ come from the germline V gene. Trimming took off 5 bases at V and 0 bases at J, with 15 bases between the two ends. This CDR3 is 16 amino acids long. The CDR3 coding sequence is TGCGCCAGCAGGACATACCGAGGGGGCTCCTACAATGAGCAGTTCTTC. Protein sequence: CASRTYRGGSYNEQFF.

V gene TRBV27 combines with J gene TRBJ2-7; a possible D gene is TRBD2 (5 bases). The CDR3 consists of 13 residues. V lost 6 bases, J lost 3 bases, and 12 bases lay in between. From germline, CDR1 is MNHEY and CDR2 SMNVEV (reference sequence). CDR3 coding DNA: TGTGCCAGCAGCAGACGAGAGGGCTACGAGCAGTACTTC. It specifies CASSRREGYEQYF.

The rearrangement links TRBV18 to TRBJ2-7; TRBD1 aligns across 7 bases. The V gene end was trimmed by 3 bases and the J gene end by 3 bases; junction bases not matched to a gene: 2. Germline V gene sequence: CDR1 KGHSH, CDR2 LQKENI. The CDR3 extends over 13 amino acids. For the CDR3, the DNA is TGTGCCAGCTCACCTTACAGGGGCTACGAGCAGTACTTC. Amino acids: CASSPYRGYEQYF.

This chain uses TRBV5-8 with TRBJ2-1, with TRBD2 matching 14 bases. The CDR3 runs to 15 residues. V dropped 5 bases and J dropped 8; count of bases not matched to a gene: 6. Germline V gives CDR1 SGHTS, CDR2 YDEGEE. The CDR3 spells CASSKTSGRVDEQFF. The CDR3, as DNA: TGTGCCAGCAGTAAGACTAGCGGGAGGGTTGATGAGCAGTTCTTC.

The V call is TRBV7-2, the J call TRBJ2-5, with D perhaps TRBD1 or TRBD2 (6 bases each). V was cut by 2 bases and J by 4 bases, with 11 bases left in between. The length of the CDR3 is 14 residues. Germline CDR1 and CDR2: SGHTA and FQGNSA. The CDR3 is CASSLTRGRETQYF. CDR3 in DNA: TGTGCCAGCAGCTTAACCCGGGGGCGAGAGACCCAGTACTTC.

The rearrangement links TRBV7-2 to TRBJ1-2; no firm D call. The CDR3 has 12 amino acids. Germline loops: CDR1 SGHTA, CDR2 FQGNSA. V shed 4 bases and J shed 8 bases, with 11 bases lying between them. As DNA, the CDR3 is TGTGCCAGCAGCTCCCCCAGGTTAGGCTACACCTTC. Amino acid sequence: CASSSPRLGYTF.

V usage is TRBV7-2 and J usage is TRBJ2-7; D may match TRBD1 or TRBD2 (5 bases each). The CDR3 loop spans 14 amino acids. Germline loops: CDR1 SGHTA, CDR2 FQGNSA. V was pared by 5 bases and J by 3 bases, with 14 bases between. CDR3 bases: TGTGCCAGCAGCCAAGGTTGGGGGAACTACGAGCAGTACTTC. This translates into CASSQGWGNYEQYF.

V usage is TRBV7-3 and J usage is TRBJ2-1; no firm D call. The CDR3 spans 15 residues. Germline CDR1 reads SGHTA; CDR2 reads FQGTGA. Between the trimmed V and J ends, which lost 1 base and 1 base, there was a span of 8 bases. The CDR3 is CASSLRGDSYNEQFF. CDR3 coding DNA: TGTGCCAGCAGCTTAAGAGGAGATTCCTACAATGAGCAGTTCTTC.

CDR3 sequence reads: CATSREEDRANSPLHF. The CDR3, as DNA: TGTGCCACCAGCAGAGAGGAGGACAGGGCGAATTCACCCCTCCACTTT. The V and J genes are TRBV15 and TRBJ1-6; 8 positions match TRBD1. Trimming cost V 0 bases and J 7 bases; bases outside gene matches: 5. CDR3 size: 16 residues. In germline, CDR1 is LNHNV, CDR2 YYDKDF (reference sequence). The variable domain in full, completed from reference TRBV15 and TRBJ1-6, reads DAMVIQNPRYQVTQFGKPVTLSCSQTLNHNVMYWYQQKSSQAPKLLFHYYDKDFNNEADTPDNFQSRRPNTSFCFLDIRSPGLGDTAMYLCATSREEDRANSPLHFGNGTRLTVT.

This chain uses TRBV5-6 with TRBJ1-2; 9 bases align to TRBD1. The CDR3 totals 13 residues. Germline values: CDR1 SGHDT, CDR2 YYEEEE. The V and J ends lost 2 bases and 10 bases, in that order; junction bases with no gene match: 6. The CDR3 protein is CASSLGQGFFYTF. CDR3 bases: TGTGCCAGCAGCTTAGGACAGGGGTTCTTCTACACCTTC.

V and J are TRBV6-5 and TRBJ2-1, with 9 positions matching TRBD1. With 0 bases clipped from V and 9 bases from J, the junction kept 6 bases outside the gene matches. The length of the CDR3 is 15 residues. Germline CDR1 reads MNHEY; CDR2 reads SVGAGI. This CDR3 reads CASSYSTGGPLEQFF. CDR3 DNA: TGTGCCAGCAGTTACTCGACAGGGGGTCCTCTTGAGCAGTTCTTC.

This clone was counted once. At the DNA level, this CDR3 is encoded by other sequences in the same sample as well. The chain is built from TRBV9 and TRBJ2-3; D perhaps matches TRBD2 (6 bases). V was cut by 0 bases and J by 1 base, with 6 bases left in between. Looked up from germline, CDR1 is SGDLS and CDR2 is YYNGEE. The CDR3 sequence is 14 residues long. The CDR3 DNA reads TGTGCCAGCAGCGTAGGGAGGGGCACAGATACGCAGTATTTT. This translates into CASSVGRGTDTQYF.

The V call is TRBV2, the J call TRBJ2-7; TRBD1 matches 10 bases. This CDR3 has 13 residues. CDR1 and CDR2 (germline): SNHLY, FYNNEI. V dropped 4 bases and J dropped 3; count of bases not matched to a gene: 0. The chain's CDR3 is CASSGDRGYEQYF. Here the CDR3 DNA reads TGTGCCAGCAGTGGGGACAGGGGCTACGAGCAGTACTTC. Drawing the rest from reference TRBV2 and TRBJ2-7, the complete variable domain is EPEVTQTPSHQVTQMGQEVILRCVPISNHLYFYWYRQILGQKVEFLVSFYNNEISEKSEIFDDQFSVERPDGSNFTLKIRSTKLEDSAMYFCASSGDRGYEQYFGPGTRLTVT.

V is TRBV6-5 and J is TRBJ1-2, with a possible D match to TRBD1 (5 bases). Germline V gene lookup returns CDR1 MNHEY and CDR2 SVGAGI. The CDR3 length is 15 residues. Between the trimmed V and J ends, which lost 6 bases and 0 bases, there was a span of 14 bases. In DNA form, the CDR3 reads TGTGCCAGCAGGGCCGCAGCGACAGCTAACTATGGCTACACCTTC. Residues: CASRAAATANYGYTF.

The gene calls are TRBV9 and TRBJ2-3; D uncertain. The CDR3 is made up of 16 amino acids. CDR1 SGDLS and CDR2 YYNGEE come from the germline V gene. Trimming took off 0 bases at V and 2 bases at J, with 13 bases between the two ends. The CDR3 loop is CASSVGEDPYTDTQYF. The CDR3, as DNA: TGTGCCAGCAGCGTAGGCGAGGACCCCTACACAGATACGCAGTATTTT.

This clone was recorded once. This rearrangement joins TRBV27 to TRBJ2-7; 9 bases align to TRBD2. Germline CDR1 MNHEY, CDR2 SMNVEV (reference sequence). V dropped 2 bases and J dropped 0; count of bases not matched to a gene: 5. This CDR3 has 16 residues. CDR3 in amino acids: CASSLRAGGFSYEQYF. CDR3 in DNA: TGTGCCAGCAGTTTACGGGCGGGAGGGTTCTCCTACGAGCAGTACTTC.

V usage is TRBV28 and J usage is TRBJ2-7, with D perhaps TRBD1 (5 bases). From germline, CDR1 is MDHEN and CDR2 SYDVKM. CDR3 length equals 14 residues. Trimming removed 5 bases at V and 0 bases at J, with 11 bases between. The CDR3 DNA follows: TGTGCCAGCAGTCCGTCAGGGAACTCCTACGAGCAGTACTTC. As protein: CASSPSGNSYEQYF.